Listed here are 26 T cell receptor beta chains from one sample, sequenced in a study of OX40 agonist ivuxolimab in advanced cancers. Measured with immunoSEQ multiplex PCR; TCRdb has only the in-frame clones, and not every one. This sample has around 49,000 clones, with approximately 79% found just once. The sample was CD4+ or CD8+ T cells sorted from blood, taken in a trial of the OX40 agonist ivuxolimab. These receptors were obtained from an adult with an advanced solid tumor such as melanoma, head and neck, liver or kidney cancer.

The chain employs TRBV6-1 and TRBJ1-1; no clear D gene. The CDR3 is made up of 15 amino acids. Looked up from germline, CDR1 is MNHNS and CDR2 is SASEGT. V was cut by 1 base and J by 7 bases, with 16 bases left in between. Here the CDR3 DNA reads TGTGCCAGCAGTGAAGGGGCACAGAATGTTGTTGAAGCTTTCTTT. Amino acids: CASSEGAQNVVEAFF.

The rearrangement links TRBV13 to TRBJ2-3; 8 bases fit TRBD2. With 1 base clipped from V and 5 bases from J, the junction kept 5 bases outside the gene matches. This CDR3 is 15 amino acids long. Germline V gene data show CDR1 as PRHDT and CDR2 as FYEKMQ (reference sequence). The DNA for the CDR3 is TGTGCCAGCAGCTTAGCGGGAGGGCCGATAGATACGCAGTATTTT. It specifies CASSLAGGPIDTQYF.

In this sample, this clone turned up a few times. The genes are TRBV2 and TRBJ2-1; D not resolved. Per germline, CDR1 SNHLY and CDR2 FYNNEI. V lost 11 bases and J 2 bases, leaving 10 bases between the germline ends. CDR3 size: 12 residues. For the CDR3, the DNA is TGTGCCGCATCCGAAGCCTACAATGAGCAGTTCTTC. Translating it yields CAASEAYNEQFF.

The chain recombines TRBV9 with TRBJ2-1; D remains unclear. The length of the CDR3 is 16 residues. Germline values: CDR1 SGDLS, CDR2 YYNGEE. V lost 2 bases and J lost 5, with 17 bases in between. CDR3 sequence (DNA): TGTGCCAGCAGCGTTGGTAGCTTTCAGGTAAACAATGAGCAGTTCTTC. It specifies CASSVGSFQVNNEQFF. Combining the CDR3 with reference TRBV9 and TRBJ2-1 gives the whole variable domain DSGVTQTPKHLITATGQRVTLRCSPRSGDLSVYWYQQSLDQGLQFLIQYYNGEERAKGNILERFSAQQFPDLHSELNLSSLELGDSALYFCASSVGSFQVNNEQFFGPGTRLTVL.

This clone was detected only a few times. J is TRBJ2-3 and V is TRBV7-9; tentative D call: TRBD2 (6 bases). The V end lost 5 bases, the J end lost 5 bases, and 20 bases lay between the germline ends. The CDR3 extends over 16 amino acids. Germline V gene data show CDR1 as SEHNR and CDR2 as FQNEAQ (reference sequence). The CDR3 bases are TGTGCCAGCAGCCGTAGTTCGACTAGAGCGATAGATACGCAGTATTTT. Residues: CASSRSSTRAIDTQYF.

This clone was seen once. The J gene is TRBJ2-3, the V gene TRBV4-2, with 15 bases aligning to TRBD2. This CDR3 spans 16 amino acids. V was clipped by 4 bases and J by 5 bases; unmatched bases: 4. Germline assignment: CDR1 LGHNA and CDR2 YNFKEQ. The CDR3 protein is CASSPGLAGGGDTQYF. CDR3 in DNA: TGTGCCAGCAGCCCGGGACTAGCGGGAGGTGGAGATACGCAGTATTTT.

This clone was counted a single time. The CDR3 loop is CASSLEVEGNTEAFF. CDR3 sequence (DNA): TGTGCCAGCAGCTTAGAAGTGGAGGGGAACACTGAAGCTTTCTTT. The J gene is TRBJ1-1, the V gene TRBV7-9, with D unclear. Germline V CDR1 and CDR2: SEHNR, FQNEAQ (reference sequence). CDR3 length: 15 amino acids. With 1 base removed from V and 1 base from J, the gap between germline ends came to 10 bases.

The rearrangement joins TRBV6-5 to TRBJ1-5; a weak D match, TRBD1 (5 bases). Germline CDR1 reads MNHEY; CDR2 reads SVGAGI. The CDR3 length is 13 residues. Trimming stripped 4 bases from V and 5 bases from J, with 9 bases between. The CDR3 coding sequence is TGTGCCAGCAGTTCCAGGGATGATCAGCCCCAGCATTTT. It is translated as CASSSRDDQPQHF.

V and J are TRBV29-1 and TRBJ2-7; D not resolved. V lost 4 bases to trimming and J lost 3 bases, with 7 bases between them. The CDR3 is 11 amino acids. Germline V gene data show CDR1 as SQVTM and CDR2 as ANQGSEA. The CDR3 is CSVGADYEQYF. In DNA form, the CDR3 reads TGCAGCGTTGGGGCAGACTACGAGCAGTACTTC.

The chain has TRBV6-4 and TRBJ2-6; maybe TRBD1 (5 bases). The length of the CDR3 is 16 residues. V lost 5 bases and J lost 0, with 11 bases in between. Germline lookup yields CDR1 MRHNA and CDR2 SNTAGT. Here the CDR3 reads CASSQTASSGANVLTF. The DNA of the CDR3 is TGTGCCAGCAGTCAGACAGCCAGCTCTGGGGCCAACGTCCTGACTTTC.

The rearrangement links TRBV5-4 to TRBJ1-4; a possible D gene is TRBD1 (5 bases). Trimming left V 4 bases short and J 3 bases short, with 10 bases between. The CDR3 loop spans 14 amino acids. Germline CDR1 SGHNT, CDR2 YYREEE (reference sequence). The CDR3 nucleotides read TGTGCCAGCAGCACACAGGCTGCTAATGAAAAACTGTTTTTT. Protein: CASSTQAANEKLFF.

This CDR3 reads CASSSSYRRLNEKLFF. The CDR3 nucleotides read TGTGCCAGCAGCTCCTCCTACAGAAGACTCAATGAAAAACTGTTTTTT. V is TRBV7-2 and J is TRBJ1-4; D remains ambiguous. The CDR3 spans 16 residues. V was clipped by 4 bases and J by 5 bases, with 17 bases between them. Germline assignment: CDR1 SGHTA and CDR2 FQGNSA.

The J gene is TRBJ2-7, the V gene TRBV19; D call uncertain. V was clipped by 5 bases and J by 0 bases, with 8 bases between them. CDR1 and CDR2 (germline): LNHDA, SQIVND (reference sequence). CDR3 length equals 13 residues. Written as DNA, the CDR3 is TGTGCCAGTAGTCCGGCGACCTCCTACGAGCAGTACTTC. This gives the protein CASSPATSYEQYF. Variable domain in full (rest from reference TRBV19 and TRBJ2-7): DGGITQSPKYLFRKEGQNVTLSCEQNLNHDAMYWYRQDPGQGLRLIYYSQIVNDFQKGDIAEGYSVSREKKESFPLTVTSAQKNPTAFYLCASSPATSYEQYFGPGTRLTVT.

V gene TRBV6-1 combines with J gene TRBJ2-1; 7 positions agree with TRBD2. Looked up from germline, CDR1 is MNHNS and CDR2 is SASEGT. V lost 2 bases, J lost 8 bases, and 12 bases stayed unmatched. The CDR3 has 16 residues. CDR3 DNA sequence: TGTGCCAGCAGTGAATTTGAGGGACTACTATTAGATGAGCAGTTCTTC. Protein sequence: CASSEFEGLLLDEQFF.

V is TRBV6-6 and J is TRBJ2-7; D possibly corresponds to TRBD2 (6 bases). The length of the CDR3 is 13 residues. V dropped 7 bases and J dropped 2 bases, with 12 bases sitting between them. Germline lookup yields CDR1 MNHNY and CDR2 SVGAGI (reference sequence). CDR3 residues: CASTGTVAYEQYF. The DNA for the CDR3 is TGTGCCAGCACCGGGACTGTTGCCTACGAGCAGTACTTC.

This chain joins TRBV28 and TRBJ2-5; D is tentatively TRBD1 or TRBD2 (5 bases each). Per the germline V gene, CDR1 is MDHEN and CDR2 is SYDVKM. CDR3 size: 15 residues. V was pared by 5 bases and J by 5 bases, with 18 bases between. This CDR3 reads CASSTRDHRTETQYF. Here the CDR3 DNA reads TGTGCCAGCAGTACCCGGGACCACCGAACGGAGACCCAGTACTTC.

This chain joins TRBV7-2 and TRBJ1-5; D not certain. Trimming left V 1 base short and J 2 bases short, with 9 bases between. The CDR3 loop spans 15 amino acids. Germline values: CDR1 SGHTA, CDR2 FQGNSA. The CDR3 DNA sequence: TGTGCCAGCAGCTTAGTCACAAACGGCAATCAGCCCCAGCATTTT. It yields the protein CASSLVTNGNQPQHF.

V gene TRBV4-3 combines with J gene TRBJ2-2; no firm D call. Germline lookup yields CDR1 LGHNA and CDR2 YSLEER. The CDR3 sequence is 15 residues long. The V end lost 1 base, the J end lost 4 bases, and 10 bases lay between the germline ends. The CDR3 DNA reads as TGCGCCAGCAGCCAAGGGTGGACGTTCACCGGGGAGCTGTTTTTT. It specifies CASSQGWTFTGELFF.

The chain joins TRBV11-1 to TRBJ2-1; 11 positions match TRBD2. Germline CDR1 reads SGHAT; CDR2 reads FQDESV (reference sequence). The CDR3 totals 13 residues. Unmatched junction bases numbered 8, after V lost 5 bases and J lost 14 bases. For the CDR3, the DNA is TGTGCCAGCAGCCCTACTAGCGGGAGAAGGGAGTTCTTC. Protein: CASSPTSGRREFF.

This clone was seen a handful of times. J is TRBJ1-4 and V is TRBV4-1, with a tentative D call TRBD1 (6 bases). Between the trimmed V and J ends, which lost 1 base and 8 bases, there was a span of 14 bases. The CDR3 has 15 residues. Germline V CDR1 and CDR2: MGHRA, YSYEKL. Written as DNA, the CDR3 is TGCGCCAGCAGCCAAGGGGGGCGAAGGATGGAAAAACTGTTTTTT. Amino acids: CASSQGGRRMEKLFF.

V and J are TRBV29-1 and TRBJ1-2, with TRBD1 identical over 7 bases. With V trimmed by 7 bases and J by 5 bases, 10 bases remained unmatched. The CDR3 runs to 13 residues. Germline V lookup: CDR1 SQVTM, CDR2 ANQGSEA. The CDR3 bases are TGCAGCGCCCAAAACCCAGGGGGGTATGGCTACACCTTC. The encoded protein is CSAQNPGGYGYTF.

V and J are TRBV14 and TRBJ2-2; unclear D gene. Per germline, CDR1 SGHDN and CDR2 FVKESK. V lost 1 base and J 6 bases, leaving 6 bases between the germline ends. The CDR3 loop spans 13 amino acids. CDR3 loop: CASSQGRAGELFF. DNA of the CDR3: TGTGCCAGCAGCCAAGGAAGGGCCGGGGAGCTGTTTTTT.

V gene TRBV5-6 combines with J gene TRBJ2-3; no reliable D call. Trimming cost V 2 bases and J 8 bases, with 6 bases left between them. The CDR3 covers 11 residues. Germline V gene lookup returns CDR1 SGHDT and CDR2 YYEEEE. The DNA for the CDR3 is TGTGCCAGCAGCTTCTTAGGTACGCAGTATTTT. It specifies CASSFLGTQYF.

CDR3 DNA: TGTGCCAGCAGTGCCACTCTTTACGGGGAGCTGTTTTTT. It translates to CASSATLYGELFF. The rearrangement links TRBV2 to TRBJ2-2, with D unclear. V dropped 4 bases and J dropped 7 bases, with 10 bases sitting between them. CDR3 length equals 13 residues. CDR1 is SNHLY and CDR2 is FYNNEI in the germline V gene.

CDR3 DNA sequence: TGTGCCAGCAGCGTAGGACAACTAGGCGGCGAGCAGTACTTC. Encoded protein: CASSVGQLGGEQYF. This chain uses TRBV9 with TRBJ2-7; D may be TRBD2 (5 bases). The CDR3 runs 14 residues. V gave up 0 bases and J gave up 6 bases, with 13 bases separating them. Germline V CDR1 and CDR2: SGDLS, YYNGEE. The entire variable domain, with the rest obtained from reference TRBV9 and TRBJ2-7, is as follows: DSGVTQTPKHLITATGQRVTLRCSPRSGDLSVYWYQQSLDQGLQFLIQYYNGEERAKGNILERFSAQQFPDLHSELNLSSLELGDSALYFCASSVGQLGGEQYFGPGTRLTVT.

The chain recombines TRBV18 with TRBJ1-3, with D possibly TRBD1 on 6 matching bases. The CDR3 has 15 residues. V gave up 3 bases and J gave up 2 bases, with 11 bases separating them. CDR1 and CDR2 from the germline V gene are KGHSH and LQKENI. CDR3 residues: CASSPLDRPGNTIYF. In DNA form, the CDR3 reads TGTGCCAGCTCACCTCTCGACAGGCCTGGAAACACCATATATTTT.